This T cell receptor beta chain was sequenced during a study of Graves' ophthalmopathy and Graves' hyperthyroidism. The authors amplified TCR beta CDR3 regions, and they did so from RNA transcripts for repertoire sequencing. The library came from an HTBI-primed first-round RT-PCR and a second-round multiplex PCR. A single record per CDR3 protein comes from TCRdb applying MiXCR to the multiplex PCR reads. Of over a million distinct CDR3 sequences detected, roughly two fifths appear once; the ten largest clones hold 11%. This clonotype was detected a few times. The hyperthyroidism patients, aged 18 to 65, had been newly diagnosed, with under 2 months' duration. CDR3 length: 13 residues. The germline V gene encodes CDR1 MNHEY and CDR2 SVGAGI. The germline V and J ends were trimmed by 8 bases and 3 bases, with 14 bases remaining between them.

Sequencing was done on a sample of peripheral blood or thyroid tissue (not recorded which). The chain employs TRBV6-5 and TRBJ2-7; possible D gene TRBD2, 6 bases. This sequence was found in an adult man with Graves' hyperthyroidism. The chain's CDR3 is CASGASANYEQYF. The CDR3 region has the DNA TGTGCCAGCGGGGCTAGCGCTAACTACGAGCAGTACTTC.